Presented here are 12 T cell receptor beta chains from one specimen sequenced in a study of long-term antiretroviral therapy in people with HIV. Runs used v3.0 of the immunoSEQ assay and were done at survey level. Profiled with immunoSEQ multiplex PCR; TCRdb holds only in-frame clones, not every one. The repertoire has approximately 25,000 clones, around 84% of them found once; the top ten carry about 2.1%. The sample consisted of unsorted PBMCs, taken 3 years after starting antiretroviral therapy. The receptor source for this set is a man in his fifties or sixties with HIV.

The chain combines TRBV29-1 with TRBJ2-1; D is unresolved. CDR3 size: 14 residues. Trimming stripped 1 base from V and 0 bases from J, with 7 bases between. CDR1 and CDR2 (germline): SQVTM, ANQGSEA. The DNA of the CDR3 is TGCAGCGTTGAAGGCCACTTCTCCTACAATGAGCAGTTCTTC. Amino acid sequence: CSVEGHFSYNEQFF.

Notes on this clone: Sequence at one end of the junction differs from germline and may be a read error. CDR3 loop: CASTLTSGRHEQFF. CDR3 nucleotides: TGTGCCAGCACCTTGACTAGCGGGAGACATGAGCAGTTCTTC. V gene TRBV5-5 combines with J gene TRBJ2-1, with 12 bases fitting TRBD2. Per the germline V gene, CDR1 is SGHKS and CDR2 is YYEKEE (reference sequence). The CDR3 runs to 14 residues.

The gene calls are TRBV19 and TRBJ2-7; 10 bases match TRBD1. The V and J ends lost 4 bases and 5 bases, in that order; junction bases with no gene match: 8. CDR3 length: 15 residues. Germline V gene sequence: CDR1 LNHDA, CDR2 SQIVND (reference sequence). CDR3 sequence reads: CASSTPGTGVHEQYF. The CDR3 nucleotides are TGTGCCAGTAGTACTCCAGGGACAGGGGTCCACGAGCAGTACTTC.

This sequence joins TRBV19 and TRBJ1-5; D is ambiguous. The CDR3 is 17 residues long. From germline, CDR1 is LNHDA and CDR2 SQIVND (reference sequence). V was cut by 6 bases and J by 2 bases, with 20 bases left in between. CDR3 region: CASRRASLVGGNQPQHF. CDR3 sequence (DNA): TGTGCCAGTAGAAGGGCCTCCTTGGTCGGGGGCAATCAGCCCCAGCATTTT.

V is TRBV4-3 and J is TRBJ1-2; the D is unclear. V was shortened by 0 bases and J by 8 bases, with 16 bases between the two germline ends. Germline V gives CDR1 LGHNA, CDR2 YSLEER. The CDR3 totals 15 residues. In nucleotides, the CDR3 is TGCGCCAGCAGCCAAGAATTTGGAGGGCACCGCGGCTACACCTTC. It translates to CASSQEFGGHRGYTF.

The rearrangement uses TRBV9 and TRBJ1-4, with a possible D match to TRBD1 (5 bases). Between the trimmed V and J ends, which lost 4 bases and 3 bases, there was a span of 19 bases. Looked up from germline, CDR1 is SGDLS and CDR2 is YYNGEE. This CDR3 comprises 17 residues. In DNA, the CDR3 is TGTGCCAGCAGCACCTTGAAGAGGGGAGTACCTAATGAAAAACTGTTTTTT. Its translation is CASSTLKRGVPNEKLFF.

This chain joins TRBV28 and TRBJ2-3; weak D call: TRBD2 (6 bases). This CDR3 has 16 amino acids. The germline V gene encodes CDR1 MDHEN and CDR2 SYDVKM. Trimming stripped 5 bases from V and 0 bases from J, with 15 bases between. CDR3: CASSPLGGDSTDTQYF. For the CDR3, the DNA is TGTGCCAGCAGTCCTCTGGGGGGAGATAGCACAGATACGCAGTATTTT.

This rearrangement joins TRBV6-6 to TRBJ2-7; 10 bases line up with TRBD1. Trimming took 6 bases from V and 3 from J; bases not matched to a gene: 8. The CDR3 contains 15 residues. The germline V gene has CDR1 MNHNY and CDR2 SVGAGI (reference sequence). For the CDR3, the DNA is TGTGCCAGCAGCCGTGAGGGACAGGGGAACTACGAGCAGTACTTC. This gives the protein CASSREGQGNYEQYF.

Here the CDR3 reads CASSLGALLNTIYF. CDR3 sequence (DNA): TGTGCCAGCAGCTTAGGAGCGCTTCTGAACACCATATATTTT. The chain joins TRBV7-9 to TRBJ1-3; the D is unclear. V gave up 1 base and J gave up 7 bases, with 11 bases separating them. Germline CDR1 is SEHNR and CDR2 is FQNEAQ (reference sequence). This CDR3 is built from 14 residues.

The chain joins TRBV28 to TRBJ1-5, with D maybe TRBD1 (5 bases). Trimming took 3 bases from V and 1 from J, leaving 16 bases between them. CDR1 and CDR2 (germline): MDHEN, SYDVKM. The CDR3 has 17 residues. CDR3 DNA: TGTGCCAGCAGTTTTAATCTTGGGGGGTTAAGCAATCAGCCCCAGCATTTT. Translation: CASSFNLGGLSNQPQHF.

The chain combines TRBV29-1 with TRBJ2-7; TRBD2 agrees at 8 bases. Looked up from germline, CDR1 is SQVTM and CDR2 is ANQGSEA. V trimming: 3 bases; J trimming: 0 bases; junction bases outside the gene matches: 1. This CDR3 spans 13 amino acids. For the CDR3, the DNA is TGCAGCGTTGAGCGGGGGGACTCCTACGAGCAGTACTTC. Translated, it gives CSVERGDSYEQYF.

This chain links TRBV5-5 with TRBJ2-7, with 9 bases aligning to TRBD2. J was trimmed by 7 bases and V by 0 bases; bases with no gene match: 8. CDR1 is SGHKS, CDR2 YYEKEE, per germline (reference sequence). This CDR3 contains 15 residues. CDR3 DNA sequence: TGTGCCAGCAGCTTGGCCGTAGCGGGAGCTGAAGAGCAGTACTTC. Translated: CASSLAVAGAEEQYF.